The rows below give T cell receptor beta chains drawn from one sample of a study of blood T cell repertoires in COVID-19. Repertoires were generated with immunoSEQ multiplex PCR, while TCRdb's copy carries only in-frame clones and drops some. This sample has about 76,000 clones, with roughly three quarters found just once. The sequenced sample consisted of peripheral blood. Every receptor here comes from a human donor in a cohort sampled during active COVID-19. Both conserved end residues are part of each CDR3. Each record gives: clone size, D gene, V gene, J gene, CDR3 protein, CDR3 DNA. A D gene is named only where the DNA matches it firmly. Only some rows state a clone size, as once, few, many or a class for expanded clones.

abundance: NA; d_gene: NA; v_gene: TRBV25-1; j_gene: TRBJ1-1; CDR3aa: CASSESLEAFF; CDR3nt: TGTGCCAGCAGTGAAAGCCTTGAAGCTTTCTTT
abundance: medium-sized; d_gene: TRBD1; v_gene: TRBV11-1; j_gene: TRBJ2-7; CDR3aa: CASSLKGQGRFEEQYF; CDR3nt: TGTGCCAGCAGCTTAAAGGGACAGGGGCGGTTCGAGGAGCAGTACTTC
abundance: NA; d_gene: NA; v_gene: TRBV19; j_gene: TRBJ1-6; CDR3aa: CASNAQGFGNSPLHF; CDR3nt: TGTGCCAGTAACGCCCAGGGATTCGGTAATTCACCCCTCCACTTT
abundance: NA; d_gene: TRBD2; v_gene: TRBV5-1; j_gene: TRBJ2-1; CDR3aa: CASSPQSGGAYEQFF; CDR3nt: TGCGCCAGCAGCCCCCAGAGCGGGGGGGCCTATGAGCAGTTCTTC
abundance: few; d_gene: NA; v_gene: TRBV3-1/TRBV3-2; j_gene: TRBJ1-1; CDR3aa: CASSQGPRRGTEAFF; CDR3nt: TGTGCCAGCAGCCAAGGGCCCAGGCGGGGAACTGAAGCTTTCTTT
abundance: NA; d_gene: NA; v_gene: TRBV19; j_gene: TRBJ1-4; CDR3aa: CASSSGTYTTERKLFF; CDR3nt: TGTGCCAGTAGCTCCGGGACATATACCACCGAACGAAAACTGTTTTTT
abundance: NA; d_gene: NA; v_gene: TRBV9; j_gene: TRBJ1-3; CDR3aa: CASSGHRMFDSSGNTIYF; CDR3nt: TGTGCCAGCAGCGGACACCGGATGTTTGATTCTTCTGGAAACACCATATATTTT
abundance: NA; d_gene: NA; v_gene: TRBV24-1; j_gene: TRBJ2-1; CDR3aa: CATSDWADVNEQFF; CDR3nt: TGTGCCACCAGTGATTGGGCTGACGTCAATGAGCAGTTCTTC
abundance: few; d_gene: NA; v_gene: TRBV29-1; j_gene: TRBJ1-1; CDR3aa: CSVEGPPWSTAFF; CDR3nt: TGCAGCGTTGAAGGCCCGCCGTGGTCTACAGCTTTCTTT
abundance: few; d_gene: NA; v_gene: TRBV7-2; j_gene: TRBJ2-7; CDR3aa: CASRYEGYEQYF; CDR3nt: TGTGCCAGCAGATATGAGGGTTACGAGCAGTACTTC
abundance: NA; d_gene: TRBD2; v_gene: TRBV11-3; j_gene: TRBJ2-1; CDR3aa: CASSPPAGEGDEQFF; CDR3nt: TGTGCCAGCAGCCCCCCAGCGGGAGAAGGCGATGAGCAGTTCTTC
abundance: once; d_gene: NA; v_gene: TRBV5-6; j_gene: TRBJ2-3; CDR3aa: CASSPGGTDTQYF; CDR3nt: TGTGCCAGCAGCCCAGGGGGGACAGATACGCAGTATTTT
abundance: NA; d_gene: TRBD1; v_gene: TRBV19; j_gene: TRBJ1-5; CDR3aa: CASSIDLGGTGGGYSNQPQHF; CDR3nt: TGTGCCAGTAGTATAGATTTAGGAGGGACAGGGGGCGGGTATAGCAATCAGCCCCAGCATTTT
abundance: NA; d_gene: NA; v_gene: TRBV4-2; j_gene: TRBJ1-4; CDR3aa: CASSQSSRTQGEKLFF; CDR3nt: TGTGCCAGCAGCCAATCATCTCGGACACAGGGTGAAAAACTGTTTTTT
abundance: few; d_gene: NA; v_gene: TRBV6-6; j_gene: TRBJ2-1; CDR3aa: CASSYSTDSSYNEQFF; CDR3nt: TGTGCCAGCAGTTACTCAACGGACAGCTCCTACAATGAGCAGTTCTTC
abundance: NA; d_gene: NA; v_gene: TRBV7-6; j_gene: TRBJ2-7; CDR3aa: CASSLRASYEQYF; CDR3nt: TGTGCCAGCAGCTTACGCGCTTCCTACGAGCAGTACTTC
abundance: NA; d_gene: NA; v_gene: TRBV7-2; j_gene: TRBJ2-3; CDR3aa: CASSSVDSPAATQYF; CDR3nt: TGTGCCAGCAGCTCCGTTGACAGTCCCGCGGCTACGCAGTATTTT
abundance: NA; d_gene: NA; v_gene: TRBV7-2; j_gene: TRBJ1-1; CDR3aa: CASSFWNRNTEAFF; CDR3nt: TGTGCCAGCAGCTTCTGGAACAGGAACACTGAAGCTTTCTTT
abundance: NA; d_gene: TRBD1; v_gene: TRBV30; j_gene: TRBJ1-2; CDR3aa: CAWSVQGLANYGYTF; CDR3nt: TGTGCCTGGAGTGTACAGGGGCTAGCTAACTATGGCTACACCTTC
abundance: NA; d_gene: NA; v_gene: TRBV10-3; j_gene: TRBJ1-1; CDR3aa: CAISPGRETEAFF; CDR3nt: TGTGCCATCAGTCCAGGGAGGGAGACTGAAGCTTTCTTT
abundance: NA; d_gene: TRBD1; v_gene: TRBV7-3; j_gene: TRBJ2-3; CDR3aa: CASSQQGAHQDTQYF; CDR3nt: TGTGCCAGCAGCCAACAGGGGGCGCATCAAGATACGCAGTATTTT
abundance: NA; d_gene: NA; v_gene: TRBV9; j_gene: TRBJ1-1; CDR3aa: CASSGGKRVREGTEAFF; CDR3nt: TGTGCCAGCAGCGGAGGCAAAAGGGTCAGGGAAGGCACTGAAGCTTTCTTT
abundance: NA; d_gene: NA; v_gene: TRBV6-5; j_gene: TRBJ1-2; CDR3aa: CASTKGYSNYGYTF; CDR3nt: TGTGCCAGCACCAAGGGGTATTCTAACTATGGCTACACCTTC
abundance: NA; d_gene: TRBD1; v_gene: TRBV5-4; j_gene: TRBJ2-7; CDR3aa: CASSPGQGRHEQYF; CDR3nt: TGTGCCAGCAGCCCGGGACAGGGCAGGCACGAGCAGTACTTC
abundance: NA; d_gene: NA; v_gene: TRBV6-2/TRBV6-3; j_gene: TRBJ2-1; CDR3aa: CASSYHRVPYNEQFF; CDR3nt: TGTGCCAGCAGTTACCACAGGGTTCCCTACAATGAGCAGTTCTTC
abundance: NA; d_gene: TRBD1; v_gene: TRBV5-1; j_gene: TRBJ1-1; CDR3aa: CASSWGQGASEAFF; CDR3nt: TGCGCCAGCAGCTGGGGACAGGGGGCCTCTGAAGCTTTCTTT
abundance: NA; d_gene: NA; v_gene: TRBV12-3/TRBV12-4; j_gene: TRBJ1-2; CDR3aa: CASTPHSLYGYTF; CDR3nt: TGTGCCAGCACACCGCACAGCCTCTATGGCTACACCTTC
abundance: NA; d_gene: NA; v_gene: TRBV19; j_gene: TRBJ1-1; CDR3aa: CASSIGRAEAFF; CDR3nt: TGTGCCAGTAGTATAGGGAGGGCTGAAGCTTTCTTT
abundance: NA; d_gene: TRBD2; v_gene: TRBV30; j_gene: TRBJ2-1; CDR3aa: CAWSRSGGYNEQFF; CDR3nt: TGTGCCTGGAGTAGGAGCGGGGGTTACAATGAGCAGTTCTTC
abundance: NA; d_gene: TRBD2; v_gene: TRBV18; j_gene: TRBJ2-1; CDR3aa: CASSPSMGQTSGRPYNEQFF; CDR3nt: TGTGCCAGCTCACCTTCTATGGGGCAAACTAGCGGGAGACCCTACAATGAGCAGTTCTTC
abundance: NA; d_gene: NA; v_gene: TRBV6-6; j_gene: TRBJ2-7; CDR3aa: CASSRDSPEQYF; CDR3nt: TGTGCCAGCAGTCGCGACAGCCCCGAGCAGTACTTC
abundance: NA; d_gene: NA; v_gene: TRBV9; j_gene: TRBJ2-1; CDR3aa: CASSVEGRRADEQFF; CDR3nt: TGTGCCAGCAGCGTAGAAGGGAGGAGGGCGGATGAGCAGTTCTTC